The sequence of this T cell receptor beta chain was determined in a study of regulatory T cells in long-lasting Graves disease. Libraries of TCR beta came from iRepertoire HTBI primers plus Arm-PCR of CDR3 regions. TCRdb ran MiXCR on the multiplex PCR reads and lists one entry per CDR3 protein. Among 450,000 to 600,000 distinct CDR3 sequences listed, around an eighth were seen once. The time point was: newly diagnosed GD, antithyroid drugs for less than 3 months. Extracted PBMC RNA gave rise to the TCR library. Remarks on this clonotype: No antigen is known for it.

Study results and caveats: Compared with new cases, persistent Graves' patients showed reduced TCR diversity.

These data were also filed under a second study, of T cells in Graves' hyperthyroidism and ophthalmopathy. That work adds: Patients aged 18 to 65 had newly diagnosed hyperthyroidism of under 2 months' duration. In making diagnoses, clinical symptoms, serum thyroxine and TRAb, thyroid ultrasound and orbital computed tomography were all used. The study used the HTBI primer set for a first-round RT-PCR of the TCR CDR3.

This TCR came from a man younger than 45 with Graves disease. Source: peripheral blood mononuclear cells (PBMCs), taken at new diagnosis, from a patient treated with antithyroid drugs.

This CDR3 reads CASSPGRWTEAFF. Written as DNA, the CDR3 is TGTGCCAGCAGCCCAGGGCGGTGGACTGAAGCTTTCTTT. V is TRBV3-1 and J is TRBJ1-1; the D gene is possibly TRBD1 (5 bases). Germline CDR1 and CDR2: LGHDT and YNNKEL (reference sequence). Trimming removed 4 bases at V and 5 bases at J, with 11 bases between. The CDR3 has 13 residues. Together with reference TRBV3-1 and TRBJ1-1, the CDR3 gives the full variable domain: DTAVSQTPKYLVTQMGNDKSIKCEQNLGHDTMYWYKQDSKKFLKIMFSYNNKELIINETVPNRFSPKSPDKAHLNLHINSLELGDSAVYFCASSPGRWTEAFFGQGTRLTVV.